Given below is one T cell receptor beta chain in context. As yet, its antigen is unknown. The source of the sample is a study of identifying expanded T cells in peripheral blood. Healthy donors had no documented immune events, such as infections, while sampled. The germline V gene has CDR1 MDHEN and CDR2 SYDVKM. The CDR3 totals 14 residues. V lost 2 bases to trimming and J lost 8 bases, with 16 bases between them. Study results and limitations: Variance in clone template counts between approximately 2-week samples significantly increased with total template count across all healthy donors. Approximately 1.1 clones differed between technical replicates, versus approximately 16 and 20 over time.

Here immunoSEQ multiplex PCR was the method, and the copy in TCRdb shows in-frame clones only, minus some. The sample holds more than 75,000 clones; more than 70% are singletons and the top ten take about 3.9%. The TCR was taken from a person aged 18 to 70 in good health. The sample was blood. The genes are TRBV28 and TRBJ2-7; D is unclear. The CDR3 DNA follows: TGTGCCAGCAGTTTAGTAACACCCGACCGGCAGCAGTACTTC. Its translation is CASSLVTPDRQQYF.